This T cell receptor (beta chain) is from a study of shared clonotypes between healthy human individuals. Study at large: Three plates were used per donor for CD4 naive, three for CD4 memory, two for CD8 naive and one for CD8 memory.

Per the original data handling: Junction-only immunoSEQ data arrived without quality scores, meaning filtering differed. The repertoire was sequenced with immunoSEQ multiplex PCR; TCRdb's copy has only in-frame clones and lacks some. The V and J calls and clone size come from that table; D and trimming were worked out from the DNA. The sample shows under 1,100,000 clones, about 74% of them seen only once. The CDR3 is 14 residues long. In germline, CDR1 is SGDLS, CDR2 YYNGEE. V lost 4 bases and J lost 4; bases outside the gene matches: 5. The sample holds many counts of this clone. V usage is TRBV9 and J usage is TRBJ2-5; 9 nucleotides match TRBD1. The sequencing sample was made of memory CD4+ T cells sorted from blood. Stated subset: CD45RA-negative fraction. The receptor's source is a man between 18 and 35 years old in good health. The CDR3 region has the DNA TGTGCCAGCAGCCTAGGGACAGGGCGAGAGACCCAGTACTTC. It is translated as CASSLGTGRETQYF. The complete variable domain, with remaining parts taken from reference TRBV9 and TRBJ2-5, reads DSGVTQTPKHLITATGQRVTLRCSPRSGDLSVYWYQQSLDQGLQFLIQYYNGEERAKGNILERFSAQQFPDLHSELNLSSLELGDSALYFCASSLGTGRETQYFGPGTRLLVL.